The present T cell receptor (beta chain) was sequenced within a study of OX40 agonist ivuxolimab in advanced cancers. Study-wide context: Ivuxolimab was a fully human IgG2 agonistic monoclonal antibody targeting the costimulatory receptor OX40 (CD134). Intravenous ivuxolimab was administered to patients every 2 weeks at six dose levels: 0.01, 0.1, 0.3, 1.5, 3 and 10 mg/kg. Of the approximately 50 patients in dose escalation, about 20 had hepatocellular carcinoma, some 15 had melanoma, 9 had renal cell carcinoma and 9 had head and neck cancer. The dose-escalation cohort was 82.7% male with a mean age of about 54 years, ranging from about 23 to 85. Prior anti-PD-1, anti-PD-L1 or anti-CTLA-4 therapy was permitted, and less than 45% of dose-escalation patients had received checkpoint inhibitors. Partial responses were achieved by three dose-escalation patients, of whom one had hepatocellular carcinoma and two had cutaneous melanoma. Peripheral TCRbeta sequencing was intended to test whether TCR sequence diversity was altered and clonal T-cell expansion was caused by ivuxolimab. The monotherapy dose-escalation portion (N ≈ 52 patients) of the phase I ivuxolimab trial is reported in the paper. General conclusions and limits of the study: Low levels of normalized T-cell clonal expansion were also seen in some patients who did not respond. At doses of 0.1 to 3.0 mg/kg, clonal expansion of both CD4+ and CD8+ T cells in blood was seen between baseline and week 6. Which antigens the clonally expanded peripheral T cells were specific for was not determined. After ivuxolimab, more expanded clones were found on average in CD8+ T cells than in CD4+ T cells. In the 0.1-3.0 mg/kg groups, partial responders were among the patients with the lowest normalized peripheral clonal expansion, particularly in CD8+ T cells.

To sequence the TCRbeta CDR3 region, genomic DNA was isolated from the sorted cells. TCRbeta CDR3 regions were sequenced using the immunoSEQ Assay. Drawn from immuneACCESS, this table holds only the in-frame rearrangements with V and J called that TCRdb kept. Clones are partly lost; checked studies trace under half to an unresolved V gene and leave the rest unexplained. The sample table contains about 48,000 clones; only one count was recorded for 82% of them. The ten largest clones take up about 1.8% of the sample. Patients with a history of autoimmune disease or receiving systemic immunosuppression were excluded from the trial. Peripheral blood for TCR sequencing was collected from all dose cohorts at baseline, on cycle 4 day 1, and on cycle 7 day 1. Samples came from an open-label, multicenter, first-in-human phase I dose-escalation trial of ivuxolimab. Adults with locally advanced or metastatic melanoma, renal cell, hepatocellular, or head and neck squamous cell carcinoma were enrolled in the trial. CD4+ and CD8+ T cells were sorted separately from peripheral blood before TCR sequencing.

CDR1 and CDR2, looked up from the germline V gene, are LGHNA and YSLEER. Taken from cysteine to phenylalanine, the CDR3 has 19 residues. Of all the DNA, just the CDR3 is kept, 57 bases in frame from base 1. The germline V and J ends show losses of 0 bases and 4 bases respectively, and no gene match explains 8 bases of the junction. Details on this clone: It has no known antigen specificity. Per-nucleotide qualities are absent, and no much larger clonotype sits a single base away.

This TCR was sampled from an adult with an advanced solid tumor such as melanoma, head and neck, liver or kidney cancer. Sequencing used CD4+ or CD8+ T cells sorted from blood, obtained in a trial of the OX40 agonist ivuxolimab. This sequence uses TRBV4-3 and TRBJ2-2; TRBD2 lines up with 13 middle nucleotides. The bases read TGCGCCAGCAGCCAAGATACTAGCGGGGGGGCCCAGAGCACCGGGGAGCTGTTTTTT. Its translation is CASSQDTSGGAQSTGELFF.